These 31 T cell receptor beta chains came from one sample sequenced in a study of blood T cells in healthy people across ages. Sample-barcoded 5' priming and a J-beta primer mix drove a second PCR of about 7 to 11 cycles. TCRdb itself ran the 5' RACE reads through MiXCR, one entry per CDR3 protein. This sample has some 880,000 distinct CDR3 sequences, with 30% to 45% found just once. Sequencing was performed on blood. These receptors were obtained from a man in his late teens or twenties in good health.

In nucleotides, the CDR3 is TGTGCCAGCAGCGGGGGGCCTTTTTATCCCCAGCATTTT. Translated: CASSGGPFYPQHF. The V gene is TRBV7-9, the J gene TRBJ1-5, with D perhaps matching TRBD1 (6 bases). V was pared by 5 bases and J by 10 bases, with 15 bases between. Germline lookup yields CDR1 SEHNR and CDR2 FQNEAQ (reference sequence). The CDR3 is 13 amino acids.

This clonotype was detected ten times or more. The gene calls are TRBV20-1 and TRBJ2-5; 7 positions match TRBD2. The junction had 10 bases not matched to a gene; V was cut back by 6 bases and J by 0 bases. Germline CDR1 is DFQATT and CDR2 is SNEGSKA (reference sequence). This CDR3 comprises 15 residues. The CDR3 is CSAAKTSWYQETQYF. The CDR3 nucleotides are TGCAGTGCCGCAAAGACTAGCTGGTACCAAGAGACCCAGTACTTC.

To note about this clonotype: A much larger clone sits a single nucleotide away, making a read error possible. This rearrangement joins TRBV27 to TRBJ2-3, with D possibly being TRBD1 or TRBD2 (6 bases each). V lost 3 bases and J lost 7, with 17 bases in between. Germline assignment: CDR1 MNHEY and CDR2 SMNVEV (reference sequence). The CDR3 spans 15 residues. The CDR3 sequence is CASSFSGAKRNTQYF. The CDR3 nucleotides read TGTGCCAGCAGTTTTTCGGGGGCAAAGAGGAATACGCAGTATTTT.

This clonotype was detected a few times. This chain uses TRBV9 with TRBJ2-3; 7 bases map to TRBD1. Looked up from germline, CDR1 is SGDLS and CDR2 is YYNGEE. The CDR3 runs to 16 residues. V dropped 3 bases and J dropped 2; count of bases not matched to a gene: 9. As DNA, the CDR3 is TGTGCCAGCAGCGGTGGGGACAGCCAAGTCACAGATACGCAGTATTTT. Translating gives CASSGGDSQVTDTQYF.

The rearrangement links TRBV14 to TRBJ1-2; possibly TRBD1 for D (6 bases). The length of the CDR3 is 14 residues. V was pared by 0 bases and J by 6 bases, with 11 bases between. The germline V gene has CDR1 SGHDN and CDR2 FVKESK. The CDR3 region has the DNA TGTGCCAGCAGCCAAGAATCCAGGGGCGATGGCTACACCTTC. This gives the protein CASSQESRGDGYTF.

The chain recombines TRBV29-1 with TRBJ1-1, with D possibly TRBD1 on 5 matching bases. Germline CDR1 is SQVTM and CDR2 is ANQGSEA. The ends were cut back, 7 bases at V and 11 bases at J, with 23 bases in the middle. The CDR3 sequence is 13 residues long. The CDR3 nucleotides read TGCAGCGCCGGGGACGGATACAACCCCAGGGCTTTCTTT. This gives the protein CSAGDGYNPRAFF.

This clonotype occurred a few times. The gene calls are TRBV7-9 and TRBJ2-7; 9 bases line up with TRBD2. The CDR3 totals 16 residues. Germline values: CDR1 SEHNR, CDR2 FQNEAQ (reference sequence). With V trimmed by 3 bases and J by 7 bases, 13 bases remained unmatched. The CDR3 DNA reads as TGTGCCAGCAGCTTGCCAAGCGGGGGGCCATACAATGAGCAGTACTTC. This sequence encodes CASSLPSGGPYNEQYF. Supplemented by reference TRBV7-9 and TRBJ2-7, the full variable domain reads DTGVSQNPRHKITKRGQNVTFRCDPISEHNRLYWYRQTLGQGPEFLTYFQNEAQLEKSRLLSDRFSAERPKGSFSTLEIQRTEQGDSAMYLCASSLPSGGPYNEQYFGPGTRLTVT.

J is TRBJ1-6 and V is TRBV20-1; D is ambiguous. The CDR3 contains 11 residues. The ends were cut back, 8 bases at V and 11 bases at J, with 13 bases in the middle. The V gene's germline CDR1 is DFQATT and CDR2 SNEGSKA (reference sequence). This CDR3 is CSPNGPTPLHF. In DNA form, the CDR3 reads TGCAGTCCCAACGGACCTACACCCCTCCACTTT.

Worth noting for this clonotype: The junction shows a germline mismatch at one end, possibly a read error. The J gene is TRBJ1-5, the V gene TRBV20-1, with 7 bases lining up with TRBD1. The germline V gene encodes CDR1 DFQATT and CDR2 SNEGSKA (reference sequence). The CDR3 runs 15 residues. CDR3 in amino acids: CSASRTGYSDQPQHF. The CDR3, as DNA: TGCAGTGCTAGCCGGACAGGTTATAGCGATCAGCCCCAGCATTTT.

The rearrangement joins TRBV20-1 to TRBJ1-2, with a possible D match to TRBD1 (5 bases). The length of the CDR3 is 13 residues. Between the trimmed V and J ends, which lost 3 bases and 8 bases, there was a span of 16 bases. Per germline, CDR1 DFQATT and CDR2 SNEGSKA (reference sequence). The CDR3 coding sequence is TGCAGTGCTAGCAGGGCAGGAGAAAGGGGCTACACCTTC. Translation gives CSASRAGERGYTF.

At least ten counts were recorded for this clonotype. The chain links TRBV20-1 to TRBJ2-1, with D possibly being TRBD2 (5 bases). The CDR3 extends over 19 amino acids. Trimming took off 0 bases at V and 0 bases at J, with 21 bases between the two ends. Germline V gives CDR1 DFQATT, CDR2 SNEGSKA (reference sequence). CDR3 in DNA: TGCAGTGCTAGAGAGTCAGCCCGAAGGACTTTTGCCTCCTACAATGAGCAGTTCTTC. As protein: CSARESARRTFASYNEQFF.

This chain links TRBV5-6 with TRBJ1-2; D uncertain. The V and J ends lost 2 bases and 7 bases respectively, with 6 bases between them. This CDR3 has 11 amino acids. Germline CDR1 SGHDT, CDR2 YYEEEE. The CDR3 loop is CASSFPRGYTF. CDR3 DNA: TGTGCCAGCAGCTTTCCGCGTGGCTACACCTTC. The complete variable domain, with remaining parts taken from reference TRBV5-6 and TRBJ1-2, reads DAGVTQSPTHLIKTRGQQVTLRCSPKSGHDTVSWYQQALGQGPQFIFQYYEEEERQRGNFPDRFSGHQFPNYSSELNVNALLLGDSALYLCASSFPRGYTFGSGTRLTVV.

J is TRBJ1-2 and V is TRBV5-1; tentatively, D is TRBD1 (6 bases). The CDR3 extends over 15 amino acids. Germline values: CDR1 SGHRS, CDR2 YFSETQ. The V end was cut by 4 bases, the J end by 4 bases, with 17 bases between. The CDR3 nucleotides read TGCGCCAGCAGCCCGGCCCAGGGGATTAGCTATGGCTACACCTTC. Protein sequence: CASSPAQGISYGYTF.

This chain connects TRBV5-1 to TRBJ2-1; 7 bases fit TRBD1. V was pared by 0 bases and J by 3 bases, with 6 bases of the junction left unmatched. The CDR3 is 16 amino acids. Germline-derived CDR1 and CDR2 are SGHRS and YFSETQ. The CDR3 sequence: CASSLVFGQDYNEQFF. In DNA form, the CDR3 reads TGCGCCAGCAGCTTGGTATTTGGACAGGACTACAATGAGCAGTTCTTC.

The chain links TRBV7-9 to TRBJ2-2; 8 bases map to TRBD2. From germline, CDR1 is SEHNR and CDR2 FQNEAQ (reference sequence). CDR3 length: 16 residues. V shed 5 bases and J 3 bases; nucleotides not matched to a gene: 8. Here the CDR3 reads CASSQGLGPHTGELFF. The CDR3 DNA sequence: TGTGCCAGCAGCCAGGGACTAGGCCCCCACACCGGGGAGCTGTTTTTT.

The DNA of the CDR3 is TGTGCCAGCAGCTTAGCCATACCTGATGGCTACACCTTC. It specifies CASSLAIPDGYTF. V usage is TRBV11-2 and J usage is TRBJ1-2; D remains ambiguous. Germline V lookup: CDR1 SGHAT, CDR2 FQNNGV. Trimming removed 1 base from V and 6 bases from J, with 9 bases in between. The CDR3 runs 13 residues.

The rearrangement links TRBV6-6 to TRBJ1-2, with TRBD1 as a possible D gene (5 bases). CDR3 size: 13 residues. The V gene lost 8 bases and the J gene lost 4 bases, with 14 bases spanning the gap. The V gene's germline CDR1 is MNHNY and CDR2 SVGAGI (reference sequence). CDR3 DNA: TGTGCCAGCTGGGTGGGTCAGGGCTATGGCTACACCTTC. This encodes CASWVGQGYGYTF.

The chain carries TRBV3-1 and TRBJ1-1; D may be TRBD1 (5 bases). CDR1 and CDR2 from the germline V gene are LGHDT and YNNKEL (reference sequence). The length of the CDR3 is 17 residues. V was pared by 3 bases and J by 4 bases, with 21 bases between. CDR3 residues: CASSQIFDRASGTEAFF. CDR3 in DNA: TGTGCCAGCAGCCAGATATTCGACAGAGCTTCTGGCACTGAAGCTTTCTTT.

V and J are TRBV5-1 and TRBJ2-3, with D tentatively TRBD2 (5 bases). Trimming stripped 4 bases from V and 2 bases from J, with 14 bases between. From germline, CDR1 is SGHRS and CDR2 YFSETQ. The CDR3 sequence is 15 residues long. The CDR3 sequence: CASSPWTPHTDTQYF. The DNA of the CDR3 is TGCGCCAGCAGCCCGTGGACTCCCCACACAGATACGCAGTATTTT.

The V call is TRBV7-9, the J call TRBJ1-2; 8 bases match TRBD1. The CDR3 totals 17 residues. Germline CDR1 SEHNR, CDR2 FQNEAQ (reference sequence). The V segment lost 1 base and the J segment 7 bases; nucleotides outside the gene matches: 14. Written as DNA, the CDR3 is TGTGCCAGCAGCTTAGGCATTGGGACAGGCCCCCCGCGTGGCTACACCTTC. It is translated as CASSLGIGTGPPRGYTF.

This chain connects TRBV12-3 or TRBV12-4 to TRBJ2-7, with a tentative D call TRBD2 (5 bases). Trimming removed 5 bases at V and 0 bases at J, with 14 bases between. This CDR3 comprises 15 residues. CDR3 residues: CASSERGLPSYEQYF. CDR3 DNA sequence: TGTGCCAGCAGTGAACGGGGTTTACCCTCCTACGAGCAGTACTTC.

This clonotype was counted only a few times. The chain joins TRBV6-1 to TRBJ1-1, with D perhaps matching TRBD1 (6 bases). Trimming cost V 4 bases and J 0 bases, with 12 bases left between them. Germline V gives CDR1 MNHNS, CDR2 SASEGT. The CDR3 consists of 15 residues. The CDR3 region is CASSVLGGVNTEAFF. DNA of the CDR3: TGTGCCAGCAGTGTCTTGGGGGGCGTGAACACTGAAGCTTTCTTT.

This clonotype was seen a single time. A much larger clone sits a single nucleotide away, making a read error possible. The chain has TRBV28 and TRBJ2-6, with a weak D call TRBD1 (6 bases). The CDR3 covers 13 residues. V shed 7 bases and J shed 7 bases, with 11 bases lying between them. CDR1 is MDHEN, CDR2 SYDVKM, per germline. In DNA form, the CDR3 reads TGTGCCAGCACAGGGGTTTGTGCCAACGTCCTGACTTTC. Translating gives CASTGVCANVLTF.

DNA for the CDR3: TGCGCCAGCAGCCAAGTGGCAGGCTATAATTCACCCCTCCACTTT. Its protein is CASSQVAGYNSPLHF. This chain links TRBV4-1 with TRBJ1-6; D not resolved. V was cut by 1 base and J by 3 bases, with 7 bases left in between. Germline CDR1 and CDR2: MGHRA and YSYEKL. The CDR3 runs 15 residues.

A word on this clonotype: A far more abundant clone sits one base away, making this likely a read error. The CDR3 end shows no conserved phenylalanine or tryptophan, and so a read error is likely. V and J are TRBV5-1 and TRBJ1-2, with TRBD1 matching over 7 bases. The CDR3 sequence is 13 residues long. Germline lookup yields CDR1 SGHRS and CDR2 YFSETQ. V dropped 0 bases and J dropped 7; count of bases not matched to a gene: 3. CDR3 loop: CASSLGQGGGYTL. In DNA form, the CDR3 reads TGCGCCAGCAGCTTGGGACAGGGTGGTGGCTACACCTTG.

The chain recombines TRBV2 with TRBJ2-5, with D possibly matching TRBD1 (5 bases). Germline lookup yields CDR1 SNHLY and CDR2 FYNNEI. V shed 5 bases and J shed 11 bases, with 21 bases lying between them. The CDR3 is 14 amino acids. Here the CDR3 reads CASSLTLGVHEQYF. Written as DNA, the CDR3 is TGTGCCAGCAGTCTGACTTTAGGGGTCCATGAGCAGTACTTC.

This clonotype turned up a few times. The chain carries TRBV29-1 and TRBJ1-2, with 7 bases aligning to TRBD1. Germline V gives CDR1 SQVTM, CDR2 ANQGSEA. Trimming took 6 bases from V and 12 from J; bases not matched to a gene: 10. This CDR3 spans 11 amino acids. The CDR3 sequence: CSVGDDRANTF. In nucleotides, the CDR3 is TGCAGCGTGGGAGACGACAGGGCAAACACCTTC.

The V gene is TRBV2, the J gene TRBJ1-2, with D possibly matching TRBD1 (6 bases). The CDR3 consists of 15 residues. V was trimmed by 3 bases and J by 2 bases, leaving 13 bases between them. Per germline, CDR1 SNHLY and CDR2 FYNNEI. Written as DNA, the CDR3 is TGTGCCAGCAGTGAGGGGGGCAGTCGCAACTATGGCTACACCTTC. Its translation: CASSEGGSRNYGYTF.

The table lists this clonotype with a few counts. The CDR3 protein is CSARPKNGEQYF. The CDR3, as DNA: TGCAGTGCTCGACCTAAGAACGGGGAGCAGTACTTC. V usage is TRBV20-1 and J usage is TRBJ2-7; D is unclear. The ends were cut back, 5 bases at V and 7 bases at J, with 15 bases in the middle. The CDR3 extends over 12 amino acids. The germline gives CDR1 DFQATT, CDR2 SNEGSKA (reference sequence).

This clonotype has ten or more counts. The chain recombines TRBV6-2 or TRBV6-3 with TRBJ2-6; the D is unclear. V lost 2 bases, J lost 0 bases, and 2 bases lay in between. The CDR3 totals 14 residues. Germline-derived CDR1 and CDR2 are MNHEY and SVGEGT. For the CDR3, the DNA is TGTGCCAGCAGTTACAGCTCTGGGGCCAACGTCCTGACTTTC. Residues: CASSYSSGANVLTF.

This clonotype was observed many times. The CDR3 sequence: CASRGPNTDTQYF. CDR3 sequence (DNA): TGTGCCAGCAGAGGTCCGAACACAGATACGCAGTATTTT. The J gene is TRBJ2-3, the V gene TRBV13; the D is unclear. Trimming shortened V by 6 bases and J by 2 bases, and 9 bases separated the two germline ends. This CDR3 contains 13 residues. Per the germline V gene, CDR1 is PRHDT and CDR2 is FYEKMQ (reference sequence). The full variable domain, in which reference TRBV13 and TRBJ2-3 provide the parts outside the CDR3, is AAGVIQSPRHLIKEKRETATLKCYPIPRHDTVYWYQQGPGQDPQFLISFYEKMQSDKGSIPDRFSAQQFSDYHSELNMSSLELGDSALYFCASRGPNTDTQYFGPGTRLTVL.